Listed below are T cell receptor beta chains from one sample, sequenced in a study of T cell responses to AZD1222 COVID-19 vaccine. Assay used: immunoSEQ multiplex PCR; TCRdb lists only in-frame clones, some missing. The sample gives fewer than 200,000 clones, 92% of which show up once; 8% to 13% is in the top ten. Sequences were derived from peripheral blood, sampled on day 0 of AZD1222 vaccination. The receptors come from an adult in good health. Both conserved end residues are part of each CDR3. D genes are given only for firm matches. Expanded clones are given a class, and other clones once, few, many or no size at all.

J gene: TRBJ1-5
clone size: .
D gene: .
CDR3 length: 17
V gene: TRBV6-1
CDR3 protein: CASSAQSGGGKGQPQHF
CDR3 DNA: TGTGCCAGCAGTGCCCAATCCGGGGGTGGGAAAGGTCAGCCCCAGCATTTT

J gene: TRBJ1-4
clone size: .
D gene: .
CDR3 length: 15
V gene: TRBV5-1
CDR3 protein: CASSLLGATNEKLFF
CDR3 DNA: TGCGCCAGCAGCCTGTTAGGTGCAACTAATGAAAAACTGTTTTTT

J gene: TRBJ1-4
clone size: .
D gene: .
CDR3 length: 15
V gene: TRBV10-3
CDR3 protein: CAISEYSATNEKLFF
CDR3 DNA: TGTGCCATCAGTGAGTACAGTGCAACTAATGAAAAACTGTTTTTT

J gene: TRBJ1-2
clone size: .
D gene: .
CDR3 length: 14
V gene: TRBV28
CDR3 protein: CASTAPGAPWGYTF
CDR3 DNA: TGTGCCAGCACCGCCCCGGGCGCTCCATGGGGCTACACCTTC

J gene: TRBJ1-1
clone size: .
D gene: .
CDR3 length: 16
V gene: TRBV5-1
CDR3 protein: CASSDESSRANTEAFF
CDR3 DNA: TGCGCCAGCAGCGATGAGTCAAGTCGAGCGAACACTGAAGCTTTCTTT

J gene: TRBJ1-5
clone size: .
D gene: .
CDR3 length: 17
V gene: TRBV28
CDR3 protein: CASSLSSTPYSNQPQHF
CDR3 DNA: TGTGCCAGCAGTTTATCTTCCACCCCCTATAGCAATCAGCCCCAGCATTTT

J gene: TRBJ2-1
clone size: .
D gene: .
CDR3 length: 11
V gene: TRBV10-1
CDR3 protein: CASSTWNEQFF
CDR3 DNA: TGCGCCAGCAGTACATGGAATGAGCAGTTCTTC

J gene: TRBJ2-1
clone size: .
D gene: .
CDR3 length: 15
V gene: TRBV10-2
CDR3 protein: CASTLGLILYNEQFF
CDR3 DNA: TGCGCCAGCACGCTGGGACTCATCCTCTACAATGAGCAGTTCTTC

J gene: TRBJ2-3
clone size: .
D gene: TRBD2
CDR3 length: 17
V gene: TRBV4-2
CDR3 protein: CASSQEALAGSTDTQYF
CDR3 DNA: TGTGCCAGCAGCCAAGAGGCCCTAGCGGGTAGCACAGATACGCAGTATTTT

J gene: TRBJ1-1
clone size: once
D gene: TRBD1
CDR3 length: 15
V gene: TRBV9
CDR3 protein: CASSGTGTMNTEAFF
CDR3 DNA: TGTGCCAGCAGCGGGACAGGGACAATGAACACTGAAGCTTTCTTT

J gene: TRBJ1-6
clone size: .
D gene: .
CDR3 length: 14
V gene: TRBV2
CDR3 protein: CATNLDSVNSPLHF
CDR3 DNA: TGTGCCACCAACTTAGACAGTGTAAATTCACCCCTCCACTTT

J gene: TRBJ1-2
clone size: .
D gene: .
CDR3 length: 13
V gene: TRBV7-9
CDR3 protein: CASSPGTSYGYTF
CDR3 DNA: TGTGCCAGCAGCCCCGGGACTTCCTATGGCTACACCTTC

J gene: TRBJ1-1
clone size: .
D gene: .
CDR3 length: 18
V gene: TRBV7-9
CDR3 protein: CASRPLGVGAFMNTEAFF
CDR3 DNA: TGTGCCAGCAGACCCCTCGGGGTAGGAGCCTTCATGAACACTGAAGCTTTCTTT

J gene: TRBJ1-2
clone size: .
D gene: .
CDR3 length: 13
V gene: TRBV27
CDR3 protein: CASSPGANYGYTF
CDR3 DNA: TGTGCCAGCAGCCCAGGGGCTAACTATGGCTACACCTTC

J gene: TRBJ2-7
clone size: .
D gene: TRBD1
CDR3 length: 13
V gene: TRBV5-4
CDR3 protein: CASSSGTGVEQYF
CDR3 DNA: TGTGCCAGCAGCTCCGGGACAGGGGTCGAGCAGTACTTC

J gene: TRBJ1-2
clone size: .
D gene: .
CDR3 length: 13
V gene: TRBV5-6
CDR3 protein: CASSVKGKYGYTF
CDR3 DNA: TGTGCCAGCAGCGTAAAAGGGAAATATGGCTACACCTTC

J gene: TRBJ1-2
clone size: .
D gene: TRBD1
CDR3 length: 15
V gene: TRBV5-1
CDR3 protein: CASSSSNRGQRGYTF
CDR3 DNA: TGCGCCAGCAGCTCGTCTAACAGGGGGCAGAGAGGCTACACCTTC

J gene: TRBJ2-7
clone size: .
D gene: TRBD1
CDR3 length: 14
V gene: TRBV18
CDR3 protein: CASSYRDRGGEQYF
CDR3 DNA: TGTGCCAGCTCCTACCGGGACAGGGGGGGCGAGCAGTACTTC

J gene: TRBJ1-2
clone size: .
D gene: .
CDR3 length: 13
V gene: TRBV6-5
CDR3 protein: CASSYEFGYGYTF
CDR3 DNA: TGTGCCAGCAGTTATGAGTTTGGCTATGGCTACACCTTC

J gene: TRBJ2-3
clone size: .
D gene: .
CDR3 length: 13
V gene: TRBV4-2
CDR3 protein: CASSQDGNRGWYF
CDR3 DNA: TGTGCCAGCAGCCAAGACGGTAATCGGGGTTGGTATTTT

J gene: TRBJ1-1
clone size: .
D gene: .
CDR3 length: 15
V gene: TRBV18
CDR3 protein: CASSPLSSGRTEAFF
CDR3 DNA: TGTGCCAGCTCACCACTTTCGTCAGGGAGGACTGAAGCTTTCTTT

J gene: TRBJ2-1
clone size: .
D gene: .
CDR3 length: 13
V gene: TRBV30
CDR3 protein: CAWSVQLVNEQFF
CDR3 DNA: TGTGCCTGGAGTGTACAGTTGGTGAATGAGCAGTTCTTC

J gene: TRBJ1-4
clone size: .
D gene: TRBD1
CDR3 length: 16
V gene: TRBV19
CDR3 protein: CASSPERTGVQEKLFF
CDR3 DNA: TGTGCCAGTAGTCCCGAACGGACAGGGGTACAGGAAAAACTGTTTTTT

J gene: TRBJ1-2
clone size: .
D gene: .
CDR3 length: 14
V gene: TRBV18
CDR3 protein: CASSPPSGYYGYTF
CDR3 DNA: TGTGCCAGCTCACCACCATCTGGGTACTATGGCTACACCTTC

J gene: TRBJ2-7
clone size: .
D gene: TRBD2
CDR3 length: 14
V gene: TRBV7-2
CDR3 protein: CASSLRGRAGEQYF
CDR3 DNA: TGTGCCAGCAGCCTTCGCGGGAGGGCCGGCGAGCAGTACTTC

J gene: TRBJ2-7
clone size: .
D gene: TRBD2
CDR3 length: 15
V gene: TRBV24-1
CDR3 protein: CATSRGGRRQDEQYF
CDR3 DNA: TGTGCCACCAGCCGGGGGGGCCGCCGTCAAGACGAGCAGTACTTC

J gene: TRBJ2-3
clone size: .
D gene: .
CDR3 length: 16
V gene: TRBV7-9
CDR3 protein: CASSSYRGKSGNTQYF
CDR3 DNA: TGTGCCAGCAGCTCCTACCGGGGCAAATCGGGGAATACGCAGTATTTT

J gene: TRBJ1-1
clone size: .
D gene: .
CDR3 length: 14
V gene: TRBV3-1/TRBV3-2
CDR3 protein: CASSHPPGTSEAFF
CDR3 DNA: TGTGCCAGCAGCCATCCTCCCGGGACAAGTGAAGCTTTCTTT

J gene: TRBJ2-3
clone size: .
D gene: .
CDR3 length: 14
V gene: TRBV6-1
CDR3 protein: CASSETGKGNTQYF
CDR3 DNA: TGTGCCAGCAGTGAAACAGGGAAGGGGAATACGCAGTATTTT

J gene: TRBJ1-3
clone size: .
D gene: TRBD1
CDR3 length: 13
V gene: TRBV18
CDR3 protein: CASDRGGGNTIYF
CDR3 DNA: TGTGCCAGCGACAGGGGAGGAGGAAACACCATATATTTT

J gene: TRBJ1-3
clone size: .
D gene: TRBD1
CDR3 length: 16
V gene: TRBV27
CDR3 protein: CASSLGGTGTGNTIYF
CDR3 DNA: TGTGCCAGCAGTTTGGGAGGGACAGGAACTGGAAACACCATATATTTT

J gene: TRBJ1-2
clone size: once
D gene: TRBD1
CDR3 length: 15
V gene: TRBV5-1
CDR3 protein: CASSPTGSLNYGYTF
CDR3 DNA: TGCGCCAGCAGCCCGACAGGGAGCCTTAACTATGGCTACACCTTC

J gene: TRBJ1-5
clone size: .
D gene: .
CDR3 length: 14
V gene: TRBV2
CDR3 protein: CASSEQGSNQPQHF
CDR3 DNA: TGTGCCAGCAGTGAACAGGGGAGCAATCAGCCCCAGCATTTT

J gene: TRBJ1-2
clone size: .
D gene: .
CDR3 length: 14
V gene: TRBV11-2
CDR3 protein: CASSLGQFDYGYTF
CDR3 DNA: TGTGCCAGCAGCTTAGGGCAGTTCGACTATGGCTACACCTTC

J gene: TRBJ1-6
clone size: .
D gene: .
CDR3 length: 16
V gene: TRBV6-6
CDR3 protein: CASSRQRSSYNSPLHF
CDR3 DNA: TGTGCCAGCAGTCGACAGAGGAGCTCCTATAATTCACCCCTCCACTTT

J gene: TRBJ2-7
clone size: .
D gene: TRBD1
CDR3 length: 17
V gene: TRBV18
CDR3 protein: CASSPGPGTGSSYEQYF
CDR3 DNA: TGTGCCAGCTCACCAGGACCGGGGACAGGGTCATCCTACGAGCAGTACTTC

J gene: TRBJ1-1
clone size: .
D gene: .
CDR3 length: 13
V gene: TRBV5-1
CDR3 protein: CASSLGDEIEAFF
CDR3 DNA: TGCGCCAGCAGCTTGGGGGACGAGATAGAAGCTTTCTTT

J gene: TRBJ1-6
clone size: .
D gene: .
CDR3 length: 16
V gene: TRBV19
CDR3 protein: CASSITGTAYNSPLHF
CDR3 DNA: TGTGCCAGTAGTATAACAGGGACGGCATATAATTCACCCCTCCACTTT

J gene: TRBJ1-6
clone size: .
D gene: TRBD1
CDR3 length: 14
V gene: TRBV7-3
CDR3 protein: CASSLDRGSSPLHF
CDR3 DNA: TGTGCCAGCAGCTTAGACAGGGGGAGTTCACCCCTCCACTTT

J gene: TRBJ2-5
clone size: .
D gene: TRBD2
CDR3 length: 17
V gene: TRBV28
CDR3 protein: CASSSVVRLADQETQYF
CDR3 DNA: TGTGCCAGCAGTTCGGTGGTGAGACTAGCGGACCAAGAGACCCAGTACTTC

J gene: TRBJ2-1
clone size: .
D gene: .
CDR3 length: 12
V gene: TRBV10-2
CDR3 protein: CASRNKGGEQFF
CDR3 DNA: TGCGCCAGCAGGAATAAGGGGGGTGAGCAGTTCTTC